This section outlines one T cell receptor (beta chain) sequence together with its context. The antigen remains unidentified. Germline is not matched at one junction end, which may reflect a read error. These data originate in a study of cytomegalovirus exposure and HLA in healthy donors. Study-wide points: Later on, an analysis showed TCR association rates differing by HLA locus, with DRB1 the most and HLA-C the fewest. TCR beta sequences reportedly predicted the HLA-A and HLA-B alleles of most subjects accurately.

The PCR was carried out with 60 Vbeta primers and 13 Jbeta primers. Profiled with immunoSEQ multiplex PCR; TCRdb holds only in-frame clones, not every one. Seen here are about 170,000 clones, around 86% observed once, and the top ten hold over 0.85%. From germline, CDR1 is SEHNR and CDR2 FQNEAQ (reference sequence). This CDR3 contains 13 residues. This chain uses TRBV7-9 with TRBJ1-2; perhaps TRBD1 as D (6 bases). The specimen was PBMCs. The source is a girl aged 2 to 10 in good health and CMV-seropositive. CDR3 residues: CSSSFDPGHRYTF. As DNA, the CDR3 is TGTTCCAGCAGCTTCGACCCGGGACACCGCTACACCTTC.